Shown below are 19 T cell receptor beta chains from a single sample sequenced in a study of T cells after yellow fever vaccination (dated by TCRdb to about 2019). Library method: 5' RACE. Sequencing relied on an Illumina HiSeq 2500. Starting from the raw public reads, TCRdb applied fastp trimming at Q25, assembled clones with MiXCR and retained in-frame beta chains. Identical CDR3 proteins give one entry, which carries the most common genes and DNA. The sample table holds around 350,000 distinct CDR3 sequences, of which 11% were seen once. Roughly 18% of the sample is held by the ten biggest clonotypes. The sample's treatment or condition label, decoded: live attenuated yellow fever vaccine strain. The specimen was PBMCs, collected on the day of the first yellow fever vaccination. The receptor source for this set is a man aged 18 to 30 who received the YFV17D yellow fever vaccine.

This clonotype came up a few times. The chain combines TRBV4-1 with TRBJ2-3; 12 nucleotides match TRBD1. This CDR3 has 15 residues. In germline, CDR1 is MGHRA, CDR2 YSYEKL. V dropped 3 bases and J dropped 8; count of bases not matched to a gene: 6. Written as DNA, the CDR3 is TGCGCCAGCAGCCAGAGGGGGACAGGGGGCGGTACGCAGTATTTT. This sequence encodes CASSQRGTGGGTQYF.

The table lists this clonotype with many counts. The rearrangement uses TRBV7-8 and TRBJ2-7, with unresolved D. CDR1 SGHVS and CDR2 FQNEAQ come from the germline V gene. The CDR3 runs 14 residues. Trimming pared 1 base from V and 2 bases from J, leaving 9 bases between. DNA of the CDR3: TGTGCCAGCAGCTTAGACCTCTACCCCTACGAGCAGTACGTC. As protein: CASSLDLYPYEQYV.

The genes are TRBV11-2 and TRBJ1-1; D is undetermined. Germline V gene sequence: CDR1 SGHAT, CDR2 FQNNGV. The CDR3 spans 13 residues. The V gene lost 4 bases and the J gene lost 3 bases, with 9 bases spanning the gap. CDR3 coding DNA: TGTGCCAGCAGCTATAACAGACACACTGAAGCTTTCTTT. Residues: CASSYNRHTEAFF.

The genes are TRBV2 and TRBJ2-2; weak D call: TRBD1 (5 bases). The V and J ends lost 2 bases and 6 bases respectively, with 13 bases between them. Germline lookup yields CDR1 SNHLY and CDR2 FYNNEI. This CDR3 comprises 15 residues. The CDR3 is CASSEQGIWAGELFF. In nucleotides, the CDR3 is TGTGCCAGCAGTGAACAGGGAATCTGGGCCGGGGAGCTGTTTTTT. The variable domain in full, with the rest retrieved from reference TRBV2 and TRBJ2-2, is EPEVTQTPSHQVTQMGQEVILRCVPISNHLYFYWYRQILGQKVEFLVSFYNNEISEKSEIFDDQFSVERPDGSNFTLKIRSTKLEDSAMYFCASSEQGIWAGELFFGEGSRLTVL.

This clonotype was detected many times. This chain links TRBV11-1 with TRBJ2-1; a possible D gene is TRBD1 (7 bases). The CDR3 length is 16 residues. In germline, CDR1 is SGHAT, CDR2 FQDESV (reference sequence). Trimming stripped 0 bases from V and 1 base from J, with 10 bases between. The CDR3 loop is CASSLASGGSYNEQFF. The CDR3 nucleotides are TGTGCCAGCAGCTTAGCGTCAGGGGGGTCCTACAATGAGCAGTTCTTC.

This chain uses TRBV12-5 with TRBJ2-7; D is undetermined. Germline V lookup: CDR1 LGHNT, CDR2 FRNRAP. This CDR3 has 17 residues. CDR3 bases: TGTGATAGTGGTTTGGTAGGCTCTCTCTCTAGCTCCTACGAGCAGTACGTC. Translated, it gives CDSGLVGSLSSSYEQYV.

Many counts were recorded for this clonotype. At one end, the junction sequence differs from germline, possibly due to a read error. The genes are TRBV20-1 and TRBJ1-1, with no clear D. Germline V lookup: CDR1 DFQATT, CDR2 SNEGSKA (reference sequence). The CDR3 runs 11 residues. The CDR3 here is CSARENTEAFF. The CDR3 bases are TGCAGCGCTAGGGAAAACACTGAAGCTTTCTTT.

The chain uses TRBV6-5 and TRBJ2-7; TRBD1 is a possible D gene (6 bases). With 0 bases removed from V and 4 bases from J, the gap between germline ends came to 16 bases. Germline loops: CDR1 MNHEY, CDR2 SVGAGI. The CDR3 extends over 16 amino acids. The CDR3 DNA sequence: TGTGCCAGCAGTTACTCGATTGCAGGGGACCCTTACGAGCAGTACGTC. It is translated as CASSYSIAGDPYEQYV.

This clonotype turned up a few times. The chain employs TRBV29-1 and TRBJ2-3; possible D gene TRBD2, 6 bases. The CDR3 sequence is 11 residues long. The V gene lost 6 bases and the J gene lost 3 bases, with 7 bases spanning the gap. Germline-derived CDR1 and CDR2 are SQVTM and ANQGSEA. The CDR3 DNA sequence: TGCAGCGTGGGGGGAACAGATACGCAGTATTTT. This encodes CSVGGTDTQYF.

This clonotype has a handful of counts. The chain employs TRBV7-8 and TRBJ2-1; D is uncertain. This CDR3 has 16 amino acids. From germline, CDR1 is SGHVS and CDR2 FQNEAQ. V lost 5 bases and J lost 0, with 14 bases in between. The CDR3 DNA sequence: TGTGCCAGCAGCCCTCGCCGACTTAGCTCCTACAATGAGCAGTTCTTC. Its protein is CASSPRRLSSYNEQFF. Combining the CDR3 with reference TRBV7-8 and TRBJ2-1 gives the whole variable domain GAGVSQSPRYKVAKRGQDVALRCDPISGHVSLFWYQQALGQGPEFLTYFQNEAQLDKSGLPSDRFFAERPEGSVSTLKIQRTQQEDSAVYLCASSPRRLSSYNEQFFGPGTRLTVL.

This clonotype has ten or more counts. The chain uses TRBV6-1 and TRBJ1-1; the D gene is possibly TRBD1 (6 bases). Per germline, CDR1 MNHNS and CDR2 SASEGT. This CDR3 is 15 amino acids long. V was shortened by 3 bases and J by 1 base, with 12 bases between the two germline ends. Here the CDR3 DNA reads TGTGCCAGCAGTGATCACAGGGCCTCGAACACTGAAGCTTTCTTT. Protein sequence: CASSDHRASNTEAFF.

This clonotype was picked up a small number of times. The rearrangement joins TRBV7-2 to TRBJ2-1; a weak D match, TRBD2 (6 bases). The CDR3 runs 14 residues. The germline V gene has CDR1 SGHTA and CDR2 FQGNSA. The V end was cut by 5 bases, the J end by 7 bases, with 15 bases between. CDR3 coding DNA: TGTGCCAGCAGCGCCCCTGGGAGGATAAATGAGCAGTTCTTC. Protein product: CASSAPGRINEQFF. Together with reference TRBV7-2 and TRBJ2-1, the CDR3 gives the full variable domain: GAGVSQSPSNKVTEKGKDVELRCDPISGHTALYWYRQSLGQGLEFLIYFQGNSAPDKSGLPSDRFSAERTGGSVSTLTIQRTQQEDSAVYLCASSAPGRINEQFFGPGTRLTVL.

As concerns this clonotype: A much larger clone differs from this one at a single base, so this may be a read error. The chain is built from TRBV5-5 and TRBJ2-1; D possibly corresponds to TRBD1 (6 bases). The CDR3 spans 16 residues. Between the trimmed V and J ends, which lost 4 bases and 3 bases, there was a span of 17 bases. From germline, CDR1 is SGHKS and CDR2 YYEKEE (reference sequence). CDR3 bases: TGTGCCAGCAGCGATATGGGGGTGGGACACTACAATGAGCAGTTCTTC. Its protein product is CASSDMGVGHYNEQFF.

V and J are TRBV5-1 and TRBJ1-3; unclear D gene. The CDR3 has 13 amino acids. V was trimmed by 5 bases and J by 0 bases, leaving 6 bases between them. Germline V gives CDR1 SGHRS, CDR2 YFSETQ. CDR3: CASRRSSGNTIYF. The CDR3 DNA sequence: TGCGCCAGCAGGAGAAGCTCTGGAAACACCATATATTTT.

V is TRBV12-3 or TRBV12-4 and J is TRBJ1-2; 8 positions agree with TRBD1. The V gene end was trimmed by 5 bases and the J gene end by 3 bases; junction bases not matched to a gene: 8. The CDR3 has 15 amino acids. The CDR3 loop is CASSEDRENHYGYTF. The CDR3 bases are TGTGCCAGCAGTGAGGACAGGGAAAACCACTATGGCTACACCTTC.

In its sample, this clonotype was seen a few times. The chain carries TRBV7-8 and TRBJ1-4; D is undetermined. The CDR3 extends over 16 amino acids. The V end was cut by 0 bases, the J end by 8 bases, with 16 bases between. The V gene's germline CDR1 is SGHVS and CDR2 FQNEAQ. CDR3: CASSLAGGRRLEKLFF. The DNA of the CDR3 is TGTGCCAGCAGCTTAGCGGGTGGTAGGCGGTTAGAAAAACTGTTTTTT.

The chain is built from TRBV4-2 and TRBJ1-1; weak D call: TRBD1 (6 bases). Trimming removed 7 bases at V and 6 bases at J, with 12 bases between. The CDR3 has 12 amino acids. Germline loops: CDR1 LGHNA, CDR2 YNFKEQ. DNA of the CDR3: TGTGCCAGCAAGGGGGAGGTAGCTGAAGCTTTCTTT. Its protein is CASKGEVAEAFF.

This clonotype appeared a few times. J is TRBJ1-6 and V is TRBV6-1, with TRBD1 matching 11 bases. Per the germline V gene, CDR1 is MNHNS and CDR2 is SASEGT. This CDR3 region has 15 residues. Germline trimming cut 4 bases from V and 7 bases from J; bases unmatched to any gene: 3. The CDR3: CASSGTGGKNSPLHF. The DNA for the CDR3 is TGTGCCAGCAGTGGGACAGGGGGCAAGAATTCACCCCTCCACTTT.

There are a few counts of this clonotype. The V call is TRBV5-8, the J call TRBJ1-5; D is unclear. V was cut by 0 bases and J by 3 bases, with 7 bases left in between. Germline V gene lookup returns CDR1 SGHTS and CDR2 YDEGEE. The CDR3 spans 14 residues. The CDR3 loop reads CASSLVVNNQPQHF. CDR3 nucleotides: TGTGCCAGCAGCTTGGTAGTGAACAATCAGCCCCAGCATTTT. Using reference TRBV5-8 and TRBJ1-5 for the parts outside the CDR3, the full variable domain is EAGVTQSPTHLIKTRGQQATLRCSPISGHTSVYWYQQALGLGLQFLLWYDEGEERNRGNFPPRFSGRQFPNYSSELNVNALELEDSALYLCASSLVVNNQPQHFGDGTRLSIL.